A single sample is the source of the 30 T cell receptor beta chains below, sequenced in a study of tumor and adjacent non-tumor tissue in lung cancer. TCRbeta libraries were built with three rounds of nested PCR, modified from ARM-PCR. TCRdb fed the multiplex PCR reads into MiXCR, producing one record per CDR3 protein. The sample lists over 130,000 distinct CDR3 sequences; 66% were seen once. This sample's RNA came from whole unsorted tissue. The material sequenced was lung tumor tissue. All receptors come from a man between 60 and 70 years old with small cell lung cancer.

This chain joins TRBV20-1 and TRBJ1-2; possible D gene TRBD1, 6 bases. The CDR3 runs 12 residues. Trimming removed 6 bases at V and 8 bases at J, with 16 bases between. Per germline, CDR1 DFQATT and CDR2 SNEGSKA (reference sequence). The CDR3: CSASTGVMGYTF. The CDR3 coding sequence is TGCAGTGCATCGACAGGAGTGATGGGCTACACCTTC.

On this clonotype: Relative to the germline gene, one junction end is altered; a read error may explain this. The chain has TRBV11-2 and TRBJ1-1; unclear D gene. Looked up from germline, CDR1 is SGHAT and CDR2 is FQNNGV. CDR3 length: 13 amino acids. CDR3 amino acids: CASTPGWLSGAFF. As DNA, the CDR3 is TGTGCTAGCACCCCGGGGTGGTTATCTGGAGCTTTCTTT.

In regard to this clonotype: The junction and the germline gene differ at one end; a read error may be behind it. The chain recombines TRBV4-2 with TRBJ2-3, with TRBD2 as a possible D gene (5 bases). The CDR3 totals 16 residues. Per germline, CDR1 LGHNA and CDR2 YNFKEQ. CDR3 sequence (DNA): TGTACCAGCAGCCAGCTAGCCGGCTGGAACACAGATACGCTGTATTTT. Translation: CTSSQLAGWNTDTLYF.

The chain carries TRBV5-4 and TRBJ2-1; tentative D call: TRBD2 (5 bases). V lost 1 base, J lost 5 bases, and 13 bases lay in between. This CDR3 has 15 amino acids. In germline, CDR1 is SGHNT, CDR2 YYREEE (reference sequence). The CDR3 region is CASSLFIGNHNEQFF. In DNA form, the CDR3 reads TGTGCCAGCAGCTTGTTTATCGGGAACCACAATGAGCAGTTCTTC.

The chain employs TRBV6-2 or TRBV6-3 and TRBJ2-3; D possibly uses TRBD1 or TRBD2 (5 bases each). CDR3 length equals 14 residues. In germline, CDR1 is MNHEY, CDR2 SVGEGT. CDR3 sequence reads: CTTPWGIVTDTQYF. Written as DNA, the CDR3 is TGTACCACCCCATGGGGGATTGTAACAGATACGCAGTATTTT.

A remark on this clonotype: A much larger clone differs by one base, so this may be a read error. The rearrangement joins TRBV20-1 to TRBJ2-6; the match to TRBD1 covers 7 bases. Germline CDR1 is DFQATT and CDR2 is SNEGSKA (reference sequence). The CDR3 runs to 16 residues. CDR3 in amino acids: CNASFATGAGANVLTF. For the CDR3, the DNA is TGCAATGCTAGCTTCGCTACAGGGGCCGGGGCCAACGTCCTGACTTTC.

This clonotype was recorded once. This may arise from a read error, as a much more abundant clone is one base away. V is TRBV12-3 or TRBV12-4 and J is TRBJ1-2, with no clear D. This CDR3 comprises 11 residues. The V gene lost 7 bases and the J gene lost 4 bases, with 7 bases spanning the gap. For the CDR3, the DNA is TGTGCCAGCACCCAGGTCTATGGCTACACCTTC. Residues: CASTQVYGYTF.

The rearrangement uses TRBV6-5 and TRBJ1-2; D may be TRBD1 (5 bases). V lost 7 bases to trimming and J lost 1 base, with 19 bases between them. CDR3 length: 16 amino acids. Germline CDR1 is MNHEY and CDR2 is SVGAGI. The CDR3 here is CASMPGQPTINYGYTF. CDR3 nucleotides: TGTGCCAGCATGCCTGGACAACCGACTATTAACTATGGCTACACCTTC.

This clonotype occurred a few times. J is TRBJ2-5 and V is TRBV20-1, with 8 positions matching TRBD2. J gave up 4 bases and V 1 base, and 11 bases lay outside the gene matches. The CDR3 is 16 residues long. The germline CDR1 and CDR2 sequences are DFQATT and SNEGSKA (reference sequence). Written as DNA, the CDR3 is TGCAGTGCTAGAGGGGGCGCTAGCGGGTGGGGAGAGACCCAGTACTTC. Protein sequence: CSARGGASGWGETQYF.

A remark on this clonotype: This may be a read error: a much more frequent sequence differs by one nucleotide. V and J are TRBV28 and TRBJ1-1; D is undetermined. Germline CDR1 MDHEN, CDR2 SYDVKM. The CDR3 extends over 11 amino acids. CDR3 residues: CANSLRGEAFF. The CDR3 nucleotides are TGTGCCAACAGTTTGAGAGGTGAAGCTTTCTTT.

In this sample, this clonotype turned up once. The junction shows a germline mismatch at one end, possibly a read error. This sequence joins TRBV24-1 and TRBJ2-7, with D unresolved. The CDR3 consists of 14 residues. The V gene's germline CDR1 is KGHDR and CDR2 SFDVKD. The CDR3 loop reads CATNDFKGTYEQYF. CDR3 bases: TGTGCCACCAATGATTTTAAAGGTACCTACGAGCAGTACTTC.

Comment on this clonotype: At one end the junction does not follow the germline gene, possibly because of a read error. The chain joins TRBV13 to TRBJ1-2; no reliable D call. The CDR3 totals 12 residues. Germline lookup yields CDR1 PRHDT and CDR2 FYEKMQ (reference sequence). The CDR3 nucleotides read TGTCCCAGTAGCTTATGGTACTATGGCTACACCTTC. It yields the protein CPSSLWYYGYTF.

The rearrangement links TRBV5-6 to TRBJ2-4; 7 positions agree with TRBD1. Germline V gives CDR1 SGHDT, CDR2 YYEEEE. CDR3 length equals 16 residues. The J segment lost 6 bases and the V segment lost 4 bases, leaving 13 bases of the junction unmatched. CDR3 coding DNA: TGTGCCAGCAGCCGGGACAGTACGCTAGTCAGAAACATTCAGTACTTC. It is translated as CASSRDSTLVRNIQYF. Supplemented by reference TRBV5-6 and TRBJ2-4, the full variable domain reads DAGVTQSPTHLIKTRGQQVTLRCSPKSGHDTVSWYQQALGQGPQFIFQYYEEEERQRGNFPDRFSGHQFPNYSSELNVNALLLGDSALYLCASSRDSTLVRNIQYFGAGTRLSVL.

A note on this clonotype: The CDR3 does not close with the conserved phenylalanine or tryptophan, likely indicating a read error. The rearrangement uses TRBV11-2 and TRBJ1-2; no reliable D call. The CDR3 has 13 amino acids. Germline-derived CDR1 and CDR2 are SGHAT and FQNNGV. The CDR3 loop is CAGSSREGYGYTL. The CDR3 nucleotides are TGTGCCGGCAGCTCCCGGGAGGGTTATGGCTACACCTTG.

Remarks on this clonotype: The junction differs from germline at one of its ends, possibly a read error. The chain carries TRBV11-2 and TRBJ2-1; D unclear. The CDR3 is 10 residues long. The V gene's germline CDR1 is SGHAT and CDR2 FQNNGV. CDR3: CANSVNEHFF. Written as DNA, the CDR3 is TGTGCCAACAGCGTCAATGAGCATTTCTTC.

As for this clonotype: A clone one base away is much larger, so this may be a read error. The chain links TRBV6-6 to TRBJ1-5; 8 bases line up with TRBD1. CDR1 and CDR2 from the germline V gene are MNHNY and SVGAGI (reference sequence). This CDR3 is built from 13 residues. Trimming removed 7 bases from V and 10 bases from J; junction bases left unmatched: 9. In nucleotides, the CDR3 is TGTGCCAGCACCGGACAGGGTACTCATCCCCAGCATTTT. This gives the protein CASTGQGTHPQHF.

A remark on this clonotype: As the CDR3 is not closed by the conserved phenylalanine or tryptophan, this likely results from a read error. This chain joins TRBV11-2 and TRBJ2-1; D gene ambiguous. Trimming shortened V by 3 bases and J by 5 bases, and 14 bases separated the two germline ends. This CDR3 has 15 amino acids. CDR1 SGHAT and CDR2 FQNNGV come from the germline V gene. The CDR3 reads CASSFVSPPHNEQFL. As DNA, the CDR3 is TGTGCCAGCAGCTTCGTTTCCCCCCCCCACAATGAGCAGTTCCTC.

This clonotype appeared a few times. The V gene is TRBV5-1, the J gene TRBJ2-1, with D perhaps given as TRBD1 or TRBD2 (5 bases each). V was pared by 3 bases and J by 5 bases, with 15 bases between. This CDR3 has 15 residues. Germline loops: CDR1 SGHRS, CDR2 YFSETQ. CDR3 residues: CASSSLRGQDNEQFF. The CDR3 DNA is TGCGCCAGCAGCTCTCTACGGGGCCAAGACAATGAGCAGTTCTTC.

This clonotype was seen ten or more times. The CDR3 loop reads CASSFSTSGYNEQFF. As DNA, the CDR3 is TGTGCCAGCAGTTTTAGCACTAGCGGTTACAATGAGCAGTTCTTC. V and J are TRBV12-3 or TRBV12-4 and TRBJ2-1; TRBD2 agrees at 8 bases. The CDR3 sequence is 15 residues long. Trimming cost V 3 bases and J 4 bases; bases outside gene matches: 5.

The chain couples TRBV12-3 or TRBV12-4 to TRBJ2-5; D unclear. CDR3 length: 15 residues. Trimming left V 3 bases short and J 4 bases short, with 15 bases between. This CDR3 is CASSFGCVVGETQYF. The CDR3 bases are TGTGCCAGCAGTTTCGGTTGTGTAGTCGGAGAGACCCAGTACTTC.

This clonotype has only a few counts. V is TRBV29-1 and J is TRBJ2-7, with TRBD1 identical over 7 bases. The V gene's germline CDR1 is SQVTM and CDR2 ANQGSEA. The CDR3 is 15 amino acids. CDR3 DNA sequence: TGCAGTGTTGAATGGGCAGACAGGGTAGTCTACGAGCAGTACGTC. It codes for CSVEWADRVVYEQYV.

The chain links TRBV7-8 to TRBJ2-7; perhaps TRBD1 as D (6 bases). V was shortened by 8 bases and J by 7 bases, with 21 bases between the two germline ends. Germline V gene data show CDR1 as SGHVS and CDR2 as FQNEAQ. The CDR3 has 14 residues. Here the CDR3 DNA reads TGTGCCAGCCCCCGATTGTTAACTAGGGGGGAGCAGTACGTC. It is translated as CASPRLLTRGEQYV.

The chain recombines TRBV12-3 or TRBV12-4 with TRBJ1-1; 9 bases line up with TRBD1. With 5 bases clipped from V and 12 bases from J, the junction kept 10 bases outside the gene matches. CDR3 length equals 13 residues. In DNA, the CDR3 is TGTGCCAGCAGTCAGGGACAGGGCTTGGGAACTTTCTTT. Residues: CASSQGQGLGTFF.

Concerning this clonotype: A junction boundary mismatches the germline segment, possibly from a read error. DNA for the CDR3: TGCACTGCTAGTCTGGTCACAGATACGCAGTATTTT. This translates into CTASLVTDTQYF. The gene calls are TRBV20-1 and TRBJ2-3; unclear D gene. The CDR3 spans 12 residues. CDR1 DFQATT and CDR2 SNEGSKA come from the germline V gene (reference sequence).

The chain is built from TRBV20-1 and TRBJ2-1; 10 bases align to TRBD2. The CDR3 contains 17 residues. Germline CDR1 and CDR2: DFQATT and SNEGSKA (reference sequence). Trimming cost V 0 bases and J 9 bases; bases outside gene matches: 14. The CDR3 spells CSARDWSGRVEVSEQFF. The CDR3 DNA reads TGCAGTGCTAGAGATTGGAGCGGGAGGGTCGAAGTCAGTGAGCAGTTCTTC.

This sequence joins TRBV10-2 and TRBJ1-2; D perhaps matches TRBD1 (5 bases). The CDR3 spans 11 residues. Between the trimmed V and J ends, which lost 3 bases and 6 bases, there was a span of 5 bases. Germline values: CDR1 WSHSY, CDR2 SAAADI. The CDR3 DNA follows: TGCGCCAGCAGTGACAGGGATGGCTACACCTTC. It yields the protein CASSDRDGYTF.

In regard to this clonotype: This may be a read error, as it is one base from a much larger clone. This sequence joins TRBV10-3 and TRBJ1-5; no reliable D call. This CDR3 spans 13 amino acids. CDR1 is ENHRY, CDR2 SYGVKD, per germline. Trimming took off 8 bases at V and 7 bases at J, with 15 bases between the two ends. CDR3 sequence reads: CAISVGAEQPQHF. In nucleotides, the CDR3 is TGTGCCATCTCGGTGGGAGCGGAACAGCCCCAGCATTTT.

As to this clonotype: Mismatch with germline at one junction end may stem from a read error. The J gene is TRBJ2-2, the V gene TRBV13; 7 nucleotides align to TRBD1. There are 16 residues in the CDR3. In germline, CDR1 is PRHDT, CDR2 FYEKMQ (reference sequence). The CDR3 loop reads CASSRPGTVNTRELFF. The CDR3 DNA is TGTGCCAGCAGCCGCCCCGGGACAGTGAACACCAGGGAGCTGTTTTTT.

This rearrangement joins TRBV21-1 to TRBJ1-3. TRBV21-1 is shown as a pseudogene. This CDR3 region has 14 residues. DNA for the CDR3: TGTGCCAGCAGGGTCTTATTCTCTGGAAACACCATATATTTT. Its translation: CASRVLFSGNTIYF.

In this sample, this clonotype turned up once. Its ends do not fully match the called genes, so a read error is possible. This sequence joins TRBV20-1 and TRBJ2-7; unclear D gene. Germline V gene sequence: CDR1 DFQATT, CDR2 SNEGSKA (reference sequence). This CDR3 is built from 15 residues. The CDR3 bases are TGCAGTGCTGGAGATTTTAGGCGGCAAGGGTACGAGCAGTACTTC. It translates to CSAGDFRRQGYEQYF.